What follows describes a single T cell receptor (beta chain). Its antigen is as yet unknown. As the method for making TCR beta libraries, quantitative 5'-RACE with molecular barcodes was used. TCRdb re-called the 5' RACE reads with MiXCR, one entry per CDR3 protein. This table has fewer than 500,000 distinct CDR3 sequences, more than 20% appearing once. CDR3 length equals 16 residues. The V and J ends lost 3 bases and 0 bases respectively, with 15 bases between them. Germline V gene data show CDR1 as DFQATT and CDR2 as SNEGSKA (reference sequence). These data come from a study of CD8 T cells in ankylosing spondylitis. General observations from the study: Characteristic of ankylosing spondylitis blood, it appeared, was a TCR beta motif comprising about eight highly homologous variants. As reported, disease-linked clones showed significant enrichment in matched ankylosing spondylitis synovial fluid.

This clonotype was obtained from a male donor with ankylosing spondylitis. V is TRBV20-1 and J is TRBJ2-1; the D is unclear. Sequencing was done on a sample of blood, either unsorted or a sorted T cell fraction (not recorded which). CDR3 sequence reads: CSASLLGSSSYNEQFF. The CDR3, as DNA: TGCAGTGCTAGCCTGTTGGGGTCGAGCTCCTACAATGAGCAGTTCTTC.